This passage covers 14 T cell receptor beta chains from one sample sequenced in a study of T cell responses to AZD1222 COVID-19 vaccine. The repertoire was sequenced with immunoSEQ multiplex PCR; TCRdb's copy has only in-frame clones and lacks some. The table shows 100,000 to 150,000 clones, with around 84% occurring only once. Sequencing was performed on peripheral blood, taken 28 days after the second AZD1222 dose. Receptors originate from an adult who received the AZD1222 COVID-19 vaccine.

This clone came up a few times. J is TRBJ2-1 and V is TRBV5-4; TRBD2 matches 8 bases. The CDR3 extends over 15 amino acids. Germline CDR1 SGHNT, CDR2 YYREEE (reference sequence). Trimming removed 0 bases from V and 7 bases from J; junction bases left unmatched: 6. The CDR3 DNA is TGTGCCAGCAGCTTGGATCCGGGGGGGCGGAATGAGCAGTTCTTC. Protein: CASSLDPGGRNEQFF.

The chain has TRBV29-1 and TRBJ1-3; perhaps TRBD1 as D (5 bases). CDR1 SQVTM and CDR2 ANQGSEA come from the germline V gene. This CDR3 region has 15 residues. V lost 6 bases and J lost 3, with 18 bases in between. CDR3 loop: CSVLIPSGFGNTIYF. The CDR3 nucleotides are TGCAGCGTCCTCATCCCATCAGGGTTTGGAAACACCATATATTTT.

The rearrangement links TRBV11-2 to TRBJ2-3; TRBD2 matches 9 bases. This CDR3 contains 15 residues. CDR1 is SGHAT, CDR2 FQNNGV, per germline. J was trimmed by 3 bases and V by 5 bases; bases with no gene match: 6. The DNA of the CDR3 is TGTGCCAGCAGCGTACATCTAGCGGGGACAGATACGCAGTATTTT. This encodes CASSVHLAGTDTQYF.

This clone was counted between two and nine times. The V gene is TRBV29-1, the J gene TRBJ1-2; D is unresolved. V lost 2 bases and J 8 bases, leaving 9 bases between the germline ends. The V gene's germline CDR1 is SQVTM and CDR2 ANQGSEA. The CDR3 covers 11 residues. This chain's CDR3 is CSVELVLGYTF. CDR3 nucleotides: TGCAGCGTTGAACTGGTTTTGGGCTACACCTTC.

This sequence joins TRBV7-2 and TRBJ1-2; 7 bases line up with TRBD1. This CDR3 is built from 15 residues. CDR1 SGHTA and CDR2 FQGNSA come from the germline V gene. After removal of 1 base from V and 4 bases from J, the junction contained 6 bases not matched to a gene. The CDR3 spells CASSLVPGGRYGYTF. The CDR3 region has the DNA TGTGCCAGCAGCTTAGTACCAGGGGGTCGCTATGGCTACACCTTC.

This clone appeared once. The chain has TRBV11-2 and TRBJ2-1; TRBD1 agrees at 12 bases. The CDR3 runs 16 residues. From germline, CDR1 is SGHAT and CDR2 FQNNGV. V lost 6 bases, J lost 9 bases, and 12 bases stayed unmatched. The CDR3, as DNA: TGTGCCAGCAGTTCCATCGGGACAGGGGGCCGGAGTGAGCAGTTCTTC. This sequence encodes CASSSIGTGGRSEQFF.

V is TRBV15 and J is TRBJ1-1; D call uncertain. CDR1 and CDR2 from the germline V gene are LNHNV and YYDKDF (reference sequence). Trimming took off 0 bases at V and 6 bases at J, with 8 bases between the two ends. The CDR3 contains 13 residues. In nucleotides, the CDR3 is TGTGCCACCAGCAGAGATGTGGTGGCTGAAGCTTTCTTT. As protein: CATSRDVVAEAFF. The variable domain in full, with the rest retrieved from reference TRBV15 and TRBJ1-1, is DAMVIQNPRYQVTQFGKPVTLSCSQTLNHNVMYWYQQKSSQAPKLLFHYYDKDFNNEADTPDNFQSRRPNTSFCFLDIRSPGLGDTAMYLCATSRDVVAEAFFGQGTRLTVV.

Concerning this clone itself: Different DNA sequences within this sample yield the same CDR3. The chain employs TRBV7-2 and TRBJ1-1, with 7 bases matching TRBD1. This CDR3 is built from 14 residues. Trimming removed 4 bases from V and 5 bases from J; junction bases left unmatched: 7. CDR1 is SGHTA and CDR2 is FQGNSA in the germline V gene. CDR3 amino acids: CASSSQGVGTEAFF. The CDR3 nucleotides are TGTGCCAGCAGCTCGCAGGGGGTTGGAACTGAAGCTTTCTTT.

The chain has TRBV11-2 and TRBJ2-7, with 7 positions matching TRBD1. CDR1 is SGHAT, CDR2 FQNNGV, per germline. This CDR3 comprises 14 residues. V trimming: 0 bases; J trimming: 3 bases; junction bases outside the gene matches: 2. The CDR3 DNA sequence: TGTGCCAGCAGCTTAGAGCCAGGGGGCTACGAGCAGTACTTC. Translation: CASSLEPGGYEQYF.

The J gene is TRBJ1-5, the V gene TRBV19, with 10 bases fitting TRBD1. The CDR3 extends over 14 amino acids. The junction had 8 bases not matched to a gene; V was cut back by 9 bases and J by 6 bases. Looked up from germline, CDR1 is LNHDA and CDR2 is SQIVND (reference sequence). CDR3 sequence (DNA): TGTGCCAGCGATGACAGGGGGCGAGTTCAGCCCCAGCATTTT. Residues: CASDDRGRVQPQHF.

The chain uses TRBV7-2 and TRBJ1-1; D is unresolved. The CDR3 covers 13 residues. The germline gives CDR1 SGHTA, CDR2 FQGNSA. V was trimmed by 2 bases and J by 1 base, leaving 5 bases between them. The CDR3 bases are TGTGCCAGCAGCTTATCCCGGAACACTGAAGCTTTCTTT. This encodes CASSLSRNTEAFF.

The V gene is TRBV6-6, the J gene TRBJ1-2, with TRBD1 identical over 9 bases. V trimming: 8 bases; J trimming: 3 bases; junction bases outside the gene matches: 4. The CDR3 is 13 residues long. Germline V gene lookup returns CDR1 MNHNY and CDR2 SVGAGI (reference sequence). CDR3 in amino acids: CASETGGDYGYTF. The CDR3 DNA follows: TGTGCCAGCGAGACAGGGGGTGACTATGGCTACACCTTC.

As for this clone: Other DNA sequences in this sample translate to the same CDR3. The rearrangement links TRBV18 to TRBJ2-5; 8 nucleotides align to TRBD2. This CDR3 is built from 15 residues. The germline CDR1 and CDR2 sequences are KGHSH and LQKENI. Trimming removed 2 bases from V and 4 bases from J; junction bases left unmatched: 6. CDR3 sequence (DNA): TGTGCCAGCTCACCAGGTACTAGCGGAAGAGAGACCCAGTACTTC. As protein: CASSPGTSGRETQYF.

In this sample, this clone turned up once. The V call is TRBV11-2, the J call TRBJ2-3; 7 nucleotides agree with TRBD1. This CDR3 is built from 14 residues. Trimming cost V 4 bases and J 6 bases; bases outside gene matches: 7. The germline gives CDR1 SGHAT, CDR2 FQNNGV. CDR3 amino acids: CASSSDFRGDTQYF. The DNA of the CDR3 is TGTGCCAGCAGCTCCGACTTCAGGGGGGATACGCAGTATTTT.